This TCR beta chain was found in a study of blood T cell repertoires in COVID-19. Some clones are missing from TCRdb's copy, which holds only in-frame ones; the method was immunoSEQ multiplex PCR. The data hold roughly 150,000 clones, with over 80% observed a single time. There are 13 residues in the CDR3. Trimming pared 1 base from V and 5 bases from J, leaving 6 bases between. This chain links TRBV12-3 or TRBV12-4 with TRBJ2-1; D is uncertain. This receptor was obtained from a middle-aged woman who had recovered from COVID-19. The sample comprised PBMCs or T cells enriched from blood (not recorded which). Here the CDR3 reads CASSLGLNNEQFF. The CDR3 bases are TGTGCCAGCAGTTTAGGTCTAAACAATGAGCAGTTCTTC.